The source of this T cell receptor beta chain is a study of cytomegalovirus exposure and HLA in healthy donors. Worth noting for this clone: Antigen: not known.

Germline CDR1 is SNHLY and CDR2 is FYNNEI. V lost 7 bases and J lost 0, with 12 bases in between. This CDR3 has 15 amino acids. Study observations and caveats: The only immune exposure information that was available was CMV serostatus.

Primers included in the PCR were 60 Vbeta and 13 Jbeta primers. The method was immunoSEQ multiplex PCR; TCRdb's version includes in-frame clones alone and lacks a portion of them. Here the sample spans about 190,000 clones, 65% to 85% being singletons. The sequenced material came from PBMCs. This chain uses TRBV2 with TRBJ2-2; tentatively, D is TRBD2 (6 bases). This clonotype was sampled from a woman in her late teens or twenties in good health and CMV-seronegative. The CDR3 DNA follows: TGTGCCAGCATCAAGGGAGGTTCGAACACCGGGGAGCTGTTTTTT. Its protein product is CASIKGGSNTGELFF.